This T cell receptor (beta chain) was sequenced for a study of identical twins. TCRdb independently ran MiXCR on the 5' RACE reads; one entry per CDR3 protein. The sample lists 550,000 to 800,000 distinct CDR3 sequences; under 8.5% were seen once. Germline V lookup: CDR1 SGHRS, CDR2 YFSETQ. Trimming stripped 2 bases from V and 0 bases from J, with 12 bases between. The CDR3 spans 16 residues. This clonotype has ten or more counts. Separately, the same data were catalogued under a study of yellow fever vaccine responses in identical twins. That paper adds: Reported findings indicate that twins' vaccine T cell responses seemed partially convergent, partially personalized.

The sequence came from a woman between 18 and 30 years old in good health. The chain links TRBV5-1 to TRBJ2-1; possibly TRBD2 for D (5 bases). Sequencing was done on a sample of PBMCs. The CDR3 is CASSLGQRSSYNEQFF. The CDR3 DNA reads TGCGCCAGCAGCTTAGGGCAGCGGTCCTCCTACAATGAGCAGTTCTTC. Together with reference TRBV5-1 and TRBJ2-1, the CDR3 gives the full variable domain: KAGVTQTPRYLIKTRGQQVTLSCSPISGHRSVSWYQQTPGQGLQFLFEYFSETQRNKGNFPGRFSGRQFSNSRSEMNVSTLELGDSALYLCASSLGQRSSYNEQFFGPGTRLTVL.